These 7 T cell receptor beta chains share one sample of origin, sequenced in a study of graft-versus-host responses after intestinal transplantation. No cognate antigen is known for these TCRs. The method was immunoSEQ multiplex PCR; TCRdb's version includes in-frame clones alone and lacks a portion of them. Of fewer than 90,000 clones in the sample, about 95% were seen once. The material sequenced was unstimulated CD4+ T cells sorted from spleen or lymph node cells, taken before transplant. These TCRs come from a human donor who was the organ donor for an intestinal transplant.

The rearrangement joins TRBV7-2 to TRBJ1-2, with 10 nucleotides matching TRBD1. Unmatched junction bases numbered 10, after V lost 5 bases and J lost 7 bases. CDR1 is SGHTA and CDR2 is FQGNSA in the germline V gene. The length of the CDR3 is 15 residues. The DNA for the CDR3 is TGTGCCAGCAGCGATAGGACAGGGGGACGTCGTGGCTACACCTTC. Encoded protein: CASSDRTGGRRGYTF.

The V call is TRBV9, the J call TRBJ1-4, with no clear D. Per germline, CDR1 SGDLS and CDR2 YYNGEE. The CDR3 sequence is 15 residues long. V shed 0 bases and J shed 3 bases, with 9 bases lying between them. CDR3 coding DNA: TGTGCCAGCAGCGTAGAGGGCAGTCCTAATGAAAAACTGTTTTTT. Protein sequence: CASSVEGSPNEKLFF.

The chain is built from TRBV2 and TRBJ2-7; no firm D call. Deletions cut 4 bases from V and 2 bases from J, with 9 bases between. The CDR3 runs 13 residues. Germline values: CDR1 SNHLY, CDR2 FYNNEI. Here the CDR3 reads CASSVDNAYEQYF. The CDR3, as DNA: TGTGCCAGCAGTGTAGACAATGCCTACGAGCAGTACTTC. The entire variable domain, with the rest obtained from reference TRBV2 and TRBJ2-7, is as follows: EPEVTQTPSHQVTQMGQEVILRCVPISNHLYFYWYRQILGQKVEFLVSFYNNEISEKSEIFDDQFSVERPDGSNFTLKIRSTKLEDSAMYFCASSVDNAYEQYFGPGTRLTVT.

The J gene is TRBJ1-1, the V gene TRBV18; tentative D call: TRBD1 (6 bases). Per germline, CDR1 KGHSH and CDR2 LQKENI. The CDR3 consists of 13 residues. Between the trimmed V and J ends, which lost 3 bases and 7 bases, there was a span of 12 bases. CDR3 DNA sequence: TGTGCCAGCTCACCTCAACAGGGATATGAAGCTTTCTTT. This gives the protein CASSPQQGYEAFF. The complete variable domain, with remaining parts taken from reference TRBV18 and TRBJ1-1, reads NAGVMQNPRHLVRRRGQEARLRCSPMKGHSHVYWYRQLPEEGLKFMVYLQKENIIDESGMPKERFSAEFPKEGPSILRIQQVVRGDSAAYFCASSPQQGYEAFFGQGTRLTVV.

The V call is TRBV7-3, the J call TRBJ2-1; tentatively, D is TRBD1 or TRBD2 (5 bases each). Per germline, CDR1 SGHTA and CDR2 FQGTGA. V lost 4 bases to trimming and J lost 1 base, with 14 bases between them. The CDR3 consists of 16 residues. CDR3 bases: TGTGCCAGCAGCTCAAAGGGACCGGCGTCCTACAATGAGCAGTTCTTC. It codes for CASSSKGPASYNEQFF.

This chain connects TRBV28 to TRBJ1-2; D is ambiguous. V gave up 2 bases and J gave up 2 bases, with 6 bases separating them. CDR3 length: 13 amino acids. Germline lookup yields CDR1 MDHEN and CDR2 SYDVKM. CDR3 protein: CASSLTYNYGYTF. The CDR3 DNA reads as TGTGCCAGCAGTTTAACTTACAACTATGGCTACACCTTC.

The chain joins TRBV11-3 to TRBJ2-3; 11 nucleotides agree with TRBD2. This CDR3 is built from 14 residues. V lost 5 bases, J lost 6 bases, and 4 bases stayed unmatched. Germline V gives CDR1 SGHNT, CDR2 YENEEA. The CDR3 DNA reads TGTGCCAGCAGCCACGGACTAGCGGGTGATACGCAGTATTTT. Encoded protein: CASSHGLAGDTQYF.